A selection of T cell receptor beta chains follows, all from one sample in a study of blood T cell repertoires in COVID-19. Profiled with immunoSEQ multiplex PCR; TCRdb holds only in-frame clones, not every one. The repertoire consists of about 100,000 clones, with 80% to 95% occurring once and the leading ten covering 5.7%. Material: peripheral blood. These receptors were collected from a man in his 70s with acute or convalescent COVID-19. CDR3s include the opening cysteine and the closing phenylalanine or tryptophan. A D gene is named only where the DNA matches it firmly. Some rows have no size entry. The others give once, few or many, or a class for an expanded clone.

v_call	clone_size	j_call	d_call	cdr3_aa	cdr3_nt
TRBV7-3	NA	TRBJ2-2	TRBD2	CASSTTSGSTGELFF	TGTGCCAGCAGCACCACGAGCGGGAGTACCGGGGAGCTGTTTTTT
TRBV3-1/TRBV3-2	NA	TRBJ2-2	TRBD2	CASSQEVAGGPGELFF	TGTGCCAGCAGCCAAGAGGTAGCGGGGGGGCCCGGGGAGCTGTTTTTT
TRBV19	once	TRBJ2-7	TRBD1	CASSLRQGSTEQYF	TGTGCCAGTAGTCTACGACAGGGATCCACGGAGCAGTACTTC
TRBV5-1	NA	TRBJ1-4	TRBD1	CASSFGRGLEKLFF	TGCGCCAGCAGCTTCGGCAGGGGGCTTGAAAAACTGTTTTTT
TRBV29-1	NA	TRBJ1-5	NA	CSVVVGGDLNQPQHF	TGCAGCGTTGTTGTCGGTGGGGACTTAAATCAGCCCCAGCATTTT
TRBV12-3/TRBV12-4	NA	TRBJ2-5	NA	CASSWPEQETQYF	TGTGCCAGCAGTTGGCCAGAACAAGAGACCCAGTACTTC
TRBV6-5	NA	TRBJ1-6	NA	CASSSTLQGAPLHF	TGTGCCAGCAGTTCCACGTTACAGGGTGCACCCCTCCACTTT
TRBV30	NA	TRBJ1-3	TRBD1	CAWSVDRVNLYSGNTIYF	TGTGCCTGGAGTGTAGACAGGGTAAATCTCTACTCTGGAAACACCATATATTTT
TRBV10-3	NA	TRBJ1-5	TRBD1	CAISVTGVNQPQHF	TGTGCCATCAGTGTGACAGGGGTCAATCAGCCCCAGCATTTT
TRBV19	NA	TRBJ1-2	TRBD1	CASSIVGQGYGYTF	TGTGCCAGTAGTATAGTGGGACAGGGATATGGCTACACCTTC
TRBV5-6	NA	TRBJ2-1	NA	CASSLGLTPFSYNEQFF	TGTGCCAGCAGCTTGGGGTTAACACCGTTCTCGTACAATGAGCAGTTCTTC
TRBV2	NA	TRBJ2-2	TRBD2	CASNLAGVNTGELFF	TGTGCCAGCAATCTAGCGGGCGTGAACACCGGGGAGCTGTTTTTT
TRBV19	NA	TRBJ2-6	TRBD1	CASSMYGQGVEAGANVLTF	TGTGCCAGTAGTATGTATGGACAGGGAGTTGAGGCTGGGGCCAACGTCCTGACTTTC
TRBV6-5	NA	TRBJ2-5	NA	CASMEGVATQYF	TGTGCCAGCATGGAAGGCGTAGCGACCCAGTACTTC
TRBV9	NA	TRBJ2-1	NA	CASSVGRSINEQFF	TGTGCCAGCAGCGTGGGCAGATCTATAAATGAGCAGTTCTTC